The rows below give T cell receptor beta chains drawn from one sample of a study of blood T cell repertoires in COVID-19. Clones were sequenced by immunoSEQ multiplex PCR, and TCRdb holds only the in-frame ones, with some missing. The data show under 150,000 clones, 70% to 90% seen once. The specimen was peripheral blood. The receptors shown here come from a man younger than 45 with acute or convalescent COVID-19. CDR3s include the opening cysteine and the closing phenylalanine or tryptophan. The order of the fields is J gene, clone size, D gene, V gene, CDR3 DNA, CDR3 protein. The D gene is left open where the match is weak. The size field is filled for only some rows; it gives once, few, many or a size class.

TRBJ2-3 | once | . | TRBV11-3 | TGTGCCAGCAGCGTGGGCCTTTCCCCCGGCACAGATACGCAGTATTTT | CASSVGLSPGTDTQYF
TRBJ2-2 | . | TRBD2 | TRBV15 | TGTGCCACCAGCAGAGATCGACTAGCAAAAACCGGGGAGCTGTTTTTT | CATSRDRLAKTGELFF
TRBJ1-1 | . | . | TRBV5-4 | TGTGCCAGCAGCCCCCTTACAACGACTGATAACACTGAAGCTTTCTTT | CASSPLTTTDNTEAFF
TRBJ2-5 | once | . | TRBV30 | TGTGCCTGGAGGACAAACCAAAAGACCCAGTACTTC | CAWRTNQKTQYF
TRBJ2-7 | . | TRBD1 | TRBV5-6 | TGTGCCAGCAGCCAGACCGGGACAGGAAATTATTACGAGCAGTACTTC | CASSQTGTGNYYEQYF
TRBJ1-5 | . | . | TRBV12-3/TRBV12-4 | TGTGCCAGCAGGGGAGGAGGCGGGCAGCCCCAGCATTTT | CASRGGGGQPQHF
TRBJ2-1 | few | . | TRBV29-1 | TGCAGCGTTGGACAGTTAAGCTCCTACAATGAGCAGTTCTTC | CSVGQLSSYNEQFF
TRBJ1-3 | . | . | TRBV3-1/TRBV3-2 | TGTGCCAGCAGCGCCCTCTATGGAAACACCATATATTTT | CASSALYGNTIYF
TRBJ2-3 | . | . | TRBV9 | TGTGCCAGCAGCGTTAGCGGTGAAGGCACAGATACGCAGTATTTT | CASSVSGEGTDTQYF
TRBJ1-6 | once | . | TRBV4-1 | TGCGCCAGCAGCCAAGGACCTCTACAGGGTGGTTCACCCCTCCACTTT | CASSQGPLQGGSPLHF
TRBJ1-1 | once | . | TRBV2 | TGTGCCAGCATTGGTACACTGAACACTGAAGCTTTCTTT | CASIGTLNTEAFF
TRBJ2-7 | . | . | TRBV6-5 | TGTGCGGCAGGGGAGGGCTCCTACGAGCAGTACTTC | CAAGEGSYEQYF
TRBJ1-4 | . | TRBD1 | TRBV6-5 | TGTGCCAGCAGCGTGGGGGAGGACAGGGATGAAAAACTGTTTTTT | CASSVGEDRDEKLFF
TRBJ1-5 | . | . | TRBV24-1 | TGTGCCACCAGTGCTGGGGGGGGGAATCAGCCCCAGCATTTT | CATSAGGGNQPQHF
TRBJ2-3 | . | TRBD2 | TRBV7-8 | TGTGCCAGCACCTTAGGTAGCGGGGGTTACACAGATACGCAGTATTTT | CASTLGSGGYTDTQYF
TRBJ1-3 | . | . | TRBV10-3 | TGTGCCATCAGTGAGTCGAGGAGGACGGAGCCTGGAAACACCATATATTTT | CAISESRRTEPGNTIYF
TRBJ2-3 | . | TRBD2 | TRBV3-1/TRBV3-2 | TGTGCCAGCAGCTCCGGGCCGGGAGGGCCGAGAGATACGCAGTATTTT | CASSSGPGGPRDTQYF
TRBJ1-5 | . | . | TRBV14 | TGTGCCAGCAGCCTGGGGGGGGCTCAGCCCCAGCATTTT | CASSLGGAQPQHF
TRBJ1-1 | . | TRBD1 | TRBV28 | TGTGCCAGCAGTTCGACGGGACAGAAGAACACTGAAGCTTTCTTT | CASSSTGQKNTEAFF
TRBJ2-5 | . | . | TRBV11-2 | TGTGCCAGCAGCTTGGACTTTCAAGAGACCCAGTACTTC | CASSLDFQETQYF
TRBJ2-5 | . | . | TRBV5-5 | TGTGCCAGCAGCTTGGACGGGAAGCGTCAAGAGACCCAGTACTTC | CASSLDGKRQETQYF
TRBJ2-2 | . | TRBD1 | TRBV6-2/TRBV6-3 | TGTGCCAGCAGCCAAACCCCCCGGACAGGGTATTTCACCGGGGAGCTGTTTTTT | CASSQTPRTGYFTGELFF
TRBJ1-1 | . | . | TRBV5-5 | TGTGCCAGCAGCTTGGGGAGGGGCACTGAAGCTTTCTTT | CASSLGRGTEAFF
TRBJ1-1 | . | TRBD1 | TRBV11-2 | TGTGCCAGCAGCCCGGGGACAGTCTCGGGCACTGAAGCTTTCTTT | CASSPGTVSGTEAFF
TRBJ1-1 | . | TRBD1 | TRBV4-3 | TGCGCCAGCAGCCAGGACAGGGGGGACACTGAAGCTTTCTTT | CASSQDRGDTEAFF
TRBJ2-5 | . | . | TRBV27 | TGTGCCAGCAGTTGGTCGTGGGGGCGCAGGGAGACCCAGTACTTC | CASSWSWGRRETQYF